Below, 25 T cell receptor beta chains from the same sample are listed, as sequenced in a study of blood T cells in healthy people across ages. Sample-barcoded 5' priming and a J-beta primer mix drove a second PCR of about 7 to 11 cycles. Using its own MiXCR run on the 5' RACE reads, TCRdb lists one record per CDR3 protein. Of 800,000 to 1,300,000 distinct CDR3 sequences listed, about 25% are singletons. These data also formed part of another study, on T cells of mothers and their children.

Sequencing was carried out using blood. Source of these receptors: a girl aged 2 to 9 in good health.

Concerning this clonotype itself: A much larger clone differs from this one at a single base, so this may be a read error. The V gene is TRBV3-1, the J gene TRBJ2-4; D ambiguous. The CDR3 runs 11 residues. Germline CDR1 reads LGHDT; CDR2 reads YNNKEL (reference sequence). The CDR3 sequence is CASSGGNIPYF. The CDR3 nucleotides are TGTGCCAGCAGCGGCGGAAACATTCCGTACTTC.

This clonotype was detected only a few times. The chain links TRBV29-1 to TRBJ2-5, with 9 bases identical to TRBD2. The J segment lost 4 bases and the V segment lost 6 bases, leaving 15 bases of the junction unmatched. The CDR3 spans 16 residues. The germline V gene encodes CDR1 SQVTM and CDR2 ANQGSEA. The DNA for the CDR3 is TGCAGCGTCGAGTTCGTGGAGCGGGGGGCCACAGAGACCCAGTACTTC. Amino acid sequence: CSVEFVERGATETQYF. Variable domain in full (rest from reference TRBV29-1 and TRBJ2-5): SAVISQKPSRDICQRGTSLTIQCQVDSQVTMMFWYRQQPGQSLTLIATANQGSEATYESGFVIDKFPISRPNLTFSTLTVSNMSPEDSSIYLCSVEFVERGATETQYFGPGTRLLVL.

There are a few counts of this clonotype. This likely comes from a read error, as the CDR3 has no conserved phenylalanine or tryptophan at its end. The chain is built from TRBV4-2 and TRBJ2-7; tentative D call: TRBD2 (6 bases). CDR1 LGHNA and CDR2 YNFKEQ come from the germline V gene. The CDR3 length is 15 residues. V dropped 2 bases and J dropped 4 bases, with 15 bases sitting between them. The CDR3 DNA reads TGTGCCAGCAGCCAACAGTCGGAGGGGAGGTACGAGCAGTACCTC. It encodes CASSQQSEGRYEQYL.

A single count supports this clonotype. The chain links TRBV29-1 to TRBJ1-2; 9 nucleotides line up with TRBD1. The trim removed 2 bases at V and 2 bases at J, leaving 6 bases unmatched. The CDR3 contains 15 residues. Germline V CDR1 and CDR2: SQVTM, ANQGSEA. CDR3 amino acids: CSVEPLGQGNYGYTF. CDR3 DNA: TGCAGCGTTGAACCCCTCGGACAGGGGAACTATGGCTACACCTTC.

CDR3 sequence reads: CSVRTAQETQYF. CDR3 nucleotides: TGCAGCGTTAGGACAGCCCAAGAGACCCAGTACTTC. The chain links TRBV29-1 to TRBJ2-5; TRBD1 is a possible D gene (6 bases). The CDR3 totals 12 residues. Germline assignment: CDR1 SQVTM and CDR2 ANQGSEA. Between the trimmed V and J ends, which lost 5 bases and 1 base, there was a span of 8 bases.

This clonotype was detected a few times. The chain carries TRBV25-1 and TRBJ1-2; weak D call: TRBD1 (5 bases). The CDR3 is 12 amino acids. Germline loops: CDR1 MGHDK, CDR2 SYGVNS. Between the trimmed V and J ends, which lost 4 bases and 6 bases, there was a span of 9 bases. The CDR3 sequence: CASSGAGNGYTF. The CDR3 DNA reads as TGTGCCAGCAGTGGGGCAGGGAATGGCTACACCTTC.

The chain combines TRBV7-3 with TRBJ2-1; D gene ambiguous. V lost 2 bases and J 6 bases, leaving 11 bases between the germline ends. There are 14 residues in the CDR3. Looked up from germline, CDR1 is SGHTA and CDR2 is FQGTGA. Here the CDR3 DNA reads TGTGCCAGCAGCTTAGCCCCGACCGGCAATGAGCAGTTCTTC. This translates into CASSLAPTGNEQFF.

V gene TRBV12-3 or TRBV12-4 combines with J gene TRBJ2-7; D remains unclear. V shed 6 bases and J shed 3 bases, with 12 bases lying between them. The CDR3 extends over 13 amino acids. The DNA for the CDR3 is TGTGCCAGCAGCTCCCTTCTCAACTACGAGCAGTACTTC. Encoded protein: CASSSLLNYEQYF.

This clonotype was seen only a few times. The rearrangement links TRBV7-9 to TRBJ2-4; D may be TRBD2 (5 bases). The CDR3 is made up of 16 amino acids. Germline CDR1 is SEHNR and CDR2 is FQNEAQ (reference sequence). V shed 3 bases and J shed 3 bases, with 15 bases lying between them. The CDR3 DNA reads as TGTGCCAGCAGCTTCCGGGAAGGGCCGGTCAAAAACATTCAGTACTTC. The encoded protein is CASSFREGPVKNIQYF. Filled out from reference TRBV7-9 and TRBJ2-4, the complete variable domain reads DTGVSQNPRHKITKRGQNVTFRCDPISEHNRLYWYRQTLGQGPEFLTYFQNEAQLEKSRLLSDRFSAERPKGSFSTLEIQRTEQGDSAMYLCASSFREGPVKNIQYFGAGTRLSVL.

CDR3 coding DNA: TGTGCCAGCAATAACCCCGGACAGATCCACACTGAAGCTTTCTTT. Protein product: CASNNPGQIHTEAFF. This chain connects TRBV28 to TRBJ1-1, with D perhaps matching TRBD1 (6 bases). This CDR3 has 15 residues. Between the trimmed V and J ends, which lost 7 bases and 3 bases, there was a span of 18 bases. Germline CDR1 and CDR2: MDHEN and SYDVKM.

The chain is built from TRBV7-9 and TRBJ1-2; 9 nucleotides line up with TRBD1. Germline lookup yields CDR1 SEHNR and CDR2 FQNEAQ (reference sequence). The CDR3 loop spans 13 amino acids. After removal of 11 bases from V and 1 base from J, the junction contained 5 bases not matched to a gene. The CDR3 nucleotides are TGTGCCGTTTACAGGGGGCTTAACTATGGCTACACCTTC. Protein: CAVYRGLNYGYTF. Full variable domain (remainder filled in from reference TRBV7-9 and TRBJ1-2): DTGVSQNPRHKITKRGQNVTFRCDPISEHNRLYWYRQTLGQGPEFLTYFQNEAQLEKSRLLSDRFSAERPKGSFSTLEIQRTEQGDSAMYLCAVYRGLNYGYTFGSGTRLTVV.

The genes are TRBV29-1 and TRBJ2-1; 7 positions agree with TRBD1. The germline V gene has CDR1 SQVTM and CDR2 ANQGSEA. Unmatched junction bases numbered 13, after V lost 3 bases and J lost 5 bases. The CDR3 is 16 residues long. The CDR3, as DNA: TGCAGCGTTGAGTTCTACGGGACAGATATTAACAATGAGCAGTTCTTC. Residues: CSVEFYGTDINNEQFF.

The chain is built from TRBV5-1 and TRBJ1-4; 8 bases match TRBD1. Trimming cost V 4 bases and J 0 bases; bases outside gene matches: 8. The CDR3 has 17 amino acids. The germline gives CDR1 SGHRS, CDR2 YFSETQ. CDR3 protein: CASSMPGTGSTNEKLFF. Written as DNA, the CDR3 is TGCGCCAGCAGCATGCCCGGGACAGGATCAACTAATGAAAAACTGTTTTTT.

This clonotype appeared a few times. The V call is TRBV3-1, the J call TRBJ2-7; 8 bases align to TRBD2. Germline CDR1 LGHDT, CDR2 YNNKEL (reference sequence). Trimming cost V 8 bases and J 2 bases; bases outside gene matches: 5. The CDR3 is 13 residues long. CDR3: CASALAETYEQYF. Written as DNA, the CDR3 is TGTGCCAGCGCACTAGCGGAGACCTACGAGCAGTACTTC.

This chain joins TRBV6-1 and TRBJ2-3; D unclear. CDR1 and CDR2 from the germline V gene are MNHNS and SASEGT. The CDR3 length is 13 residues. V was clipped by 1 base and J by 4 bases, with 6 bases between them. CDR3 nucleotide sequence: TGTGCCAGCAGTGAAGGCGTGGCAGATACGCAGTATTTT. It translates to CASSEGVADTQYF.

This clonotype occurred a few times. The V call is TRBV5-6, the J call TRBJ2-3; the D gene is possibly TRBD2 (6 bases). The V gene lost 3 bases and the J gene lost 6 bases, with 14 bases spanning the gap. The CDR3 covers 14 residues. Germline V gene lookup returns CDR1 SGHDT and CDR2 YYEEEE. The CDR3 DNA follows: TGTGCCAGCAGCTCTTATGGGACTGCTGATACGCAGTATTTT. Its translation: CASSSYGTADTQYF.

The chain uses TRBV6-1 and TRBJ1-2; D uncertain. The CDR3 is made up of 16 amino acids. Germline values: CDR1 MNHNS, CDR2 SASEGT. V was cut by 7 bases and J by 3 bases, with 21 bases left in between. The CDR3: CASTTWEVNRDYGYTF. The CDR3 nucleotides read TGTGCCAGCACCACCTGGGAGGTGAACAGAGACTATGGCTACACCTTC.

In this sample, this clonotype turned up a few times. The chain carries TRBV7-3 and TRBJ1-2; no clear D gene. The CDR3 is 15 amino acids. Trimming took 3 bases from V and 0 from J, leaving 11 bases between them. Looked up from germline, CDR1 is SGHTA and CDR2 is FQGTGA. The CDR3 sequence is CASSLSGTTNYGYTF. The CDR3 DNA reads as TGTGCCAGCAGCTTGTCTGGAACGACTAACTATGGCTACACCTTC.

Only a few counts were recorded for this clonotype. This rearrangement joins TRBV29-1 to TRBJ2-1, with 7 bases aligning to TRBD1. Losses at the gene ends were 0 bases for V and 1 base for J; bases not matched to a gene: 3. The CDR3 consists of 15 residues. Per the germline V gene, CDR1 is SQVTM and CDR2 is ANQGSEA. The CDR3 nucleotides read TGCAGCGTTGAAGAACCGGACAGGTCCTACAATGAGCAGTTCTTC. Protein product: CSVEEPDRSYNEQFF.

This clonotype is a singleton in its sample. This rearrangement joins TRBV29-1 to TRBJ1-2; unclear D gene. CDR1 is SQVTM, CDR2 ANQGSEA, per germline. The V gene lost 0 bases and the J gene lost 8 bases, with 13 bases spanning the gap. The CDR3 spans 13 residues. CDR3 sequence reads: CSVEEPTRGGYTF. In DNA, the CDR3 is TGCAGCGTTGAAGAGCCCACCCGAGGCGGCTACACCTTC.

This clonotype was picked up a small number of times. The chain employs TRBV6-5 and TRBJ2-5; perhaps TRBD1 as D (6 bases). V lost 0 bases and J lost 1, with 21 bases in between. Germline V gene lookup returns CDR1 MNHEY and CDR2 SVGAGI. The CDR3 is 19 amino acids. The CDR3 protein is CASSYSTVSATGSQETQYF. The DNA of the CDR3 is TGTGCCAGCAGTTACTCGACAGTCTCGGCAACAGGGAGCCAAGAGACCCAGTACTTC.

This clonotype was observed a few times. This chain links TRBV28 with TRBJ1-6, with D possibly TRBD1 on 6 matching bases. Trimming left V 8 bases short and J 7 bases short, with 15 bases between. Germline loops: CDR1 MDHEN, CDR2 SYDVKM. The CDR3 length is 14 residues. CDR3: CASFQGLGNSPLHF. Written as DNA, the CDR3 is TGTGCCAGCTTTCAGGGGTTAGGGAATTCACCCCTCCACTTT.

The chain recombines TRBV10-3 with TRBJ2-2; no clear D. Trimming left V 6 bases short and J 7 bases short, with 15 bases between. This CDR3 spans 14 amino acids. Germline V gene data show CDR1 as ENHRY and CDR2 as SYGVKD. The DNA for the CDR3 is TGTGCCATCAGCACAACCGGAACCGTCGGGGAGCTGTTTTTT. Translated, it gives CAISTTGTVGELFF.

The chain links TRBV7-2 to TRBJ2-5; a possible D gene is TRBD2 (7 bases). Gene TRBJ2-7 matches the end of the DNA better, so the J call may be wrong. The V gene's germline CDR1 is SGHTA and CDR2 FQGNSA. CDR3 length: 15 residues. The CDR3 DNA reads TGTGCCAGCAGCGTACTTGCGGGGGCCTCCTACGAGCAGTACTTC. Protein sequence: CASSVLAGASYEQYF.

V gene TRBV7-9 combines with J gene TRBJ2-1; TRBD2 matches at 11 bases. The V gene end was trimmed by 6 bases and the J gene end by 1 base; junction bases not matched to a gene: 5. The CDR3 is made up of 16 amino acids. The germline CDR1 and CDR2 sequences are SEHNR and FQNEAQ (reference sequence). The chain's CDR3 is CASSLAGGRSYNEQFF. Written as DNA, the CDR3 is TGTGCCAGCAGTCTAGCGGGAGGACGGTCCTACAATGAGCAGTTCTTC.